The text below deals with one T cell receptor beta chain. Its antigen is not identified. TCRdb's table, derived via immunoSEQ multiplex PCR, lists solely in-frame clones and lacks some. The sample holds roughly 44,000 clones, 81% seen once. This entry belongs to a study of a mutant IDH1 vaccine in newly diagnosed glioma. Study-level information: Patients received vaccination from 4-6 weeks after radiotherapy alone, or with temozolomide cycles. Findings of the study overall: The authors found pseudoprogression apparently unrelated to changes in top peripheral T cell clonotypes. Most patients, 85% to 95%, showed vaccine-induced immune responses.

Time point reported: week 35, safety follow-up. Every vaccination contained 300 ug of the mutant IDH1 20-mer peptide and was paired with topical imiquimod. Each donor presented with a new WHO grade 3 or 4 astrocytoma that tested IDH1-mutant and showed ATRX loss. Germline-derived CDR1 and CDR2 are MNHEY and SVGAGI. This CDR3 spans 14 amino acids. Trimming cost V 2 bases and J 6 bases, with 12 bases left between them. The chain uses TRBV6-5 and TRBJ2-3; D unclear. The specimen comprised PBMCs, sampled from a glioma patient whose treatment included an IDH1 peptide vaccine. This TCR derives from a woman in her thirties or forties with glioma. Some clones in this sample may be carry-over from other donors' samples. The CDR3 DNA sequence: TGTGCCAGCAGTTACGAACCAGCCTCCGATACGCAGTATTTT. Translating it yields CASSYEPASDTQYF.